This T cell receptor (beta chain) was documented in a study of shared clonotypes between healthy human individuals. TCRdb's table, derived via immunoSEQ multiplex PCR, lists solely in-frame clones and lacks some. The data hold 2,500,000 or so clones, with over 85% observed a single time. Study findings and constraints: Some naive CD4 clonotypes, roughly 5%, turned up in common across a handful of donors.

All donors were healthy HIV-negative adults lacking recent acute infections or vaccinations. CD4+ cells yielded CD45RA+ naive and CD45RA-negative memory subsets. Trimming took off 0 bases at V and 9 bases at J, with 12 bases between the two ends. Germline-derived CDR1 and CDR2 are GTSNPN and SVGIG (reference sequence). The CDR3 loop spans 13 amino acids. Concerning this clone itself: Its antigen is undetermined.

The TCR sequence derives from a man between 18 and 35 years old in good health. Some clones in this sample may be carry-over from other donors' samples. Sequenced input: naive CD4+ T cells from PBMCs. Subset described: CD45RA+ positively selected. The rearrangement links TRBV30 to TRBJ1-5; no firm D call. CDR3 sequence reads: CAWSVGRMAPQHF. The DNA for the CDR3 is TGTGCCTGGAGTGTAGGAAGAATGGCGCCCCAGCATTTT.